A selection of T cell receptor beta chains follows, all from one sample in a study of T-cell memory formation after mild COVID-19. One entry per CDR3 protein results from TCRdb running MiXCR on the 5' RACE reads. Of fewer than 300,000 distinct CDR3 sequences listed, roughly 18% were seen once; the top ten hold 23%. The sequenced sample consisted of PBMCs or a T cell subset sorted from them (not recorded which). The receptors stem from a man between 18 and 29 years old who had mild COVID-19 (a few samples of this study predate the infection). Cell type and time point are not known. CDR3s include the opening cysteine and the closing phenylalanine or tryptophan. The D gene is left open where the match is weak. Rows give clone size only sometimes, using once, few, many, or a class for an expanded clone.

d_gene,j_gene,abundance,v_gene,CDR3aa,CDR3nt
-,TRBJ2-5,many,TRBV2,CASSEPPKETQYF,TGTGCCAGCAGTGAACCCCCAAAAGAGACCCAGTACTTC
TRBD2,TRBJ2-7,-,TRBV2,CASSEGLAGMLQYF,TGTGCCAGCAGTGAAGGGCTAGCGGGCATGTTGCAGTACTTC
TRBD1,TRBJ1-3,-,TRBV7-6,CASSPSGLPGQGSGNTIYF,TGTGCCAGCAGCCCCAGCGGGCTACCGGGACAGGGCTCTGGAAACACCATATATTTT
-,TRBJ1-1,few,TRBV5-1,CASSGAYGTGDTEAFF,TGCGCCAGCAGCGGAGCCTACGGCACCGGGGACACTGAAGCTTTCTTT
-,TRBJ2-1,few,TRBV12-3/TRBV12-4,CAGLGPGGEQFF,TGTGCCGGACTTGGCCCCGGCGGTGAGCAGTTCTTC
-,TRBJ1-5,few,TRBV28,CASTFSNQPQHF,TGTGCCAGCACCTTTAGCAATCAGCCCCAGCATTTT
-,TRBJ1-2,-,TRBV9,CASSVEGPLGYTF,TGTGCCAGCAGCGTAGAGGGGCCTCTCGGCTACACCTTC
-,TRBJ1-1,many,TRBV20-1,CSATHQAEAFF,TGCAGTGCCACCCATCAGGCTGAAGCTTTCTTT
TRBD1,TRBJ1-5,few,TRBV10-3,CAASSGTDNQPQHF,TGTGCCGCCAGTTCCGGGACAGACAATCAGCCCCAGCATTTT
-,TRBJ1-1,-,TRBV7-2,CASRAGGAVEAFF,TGTGCCAGCAGGGCCGGGGGGGCGGTTGAAGCTTTCTTT
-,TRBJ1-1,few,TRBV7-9,CASSHRDTEAFF,TGTGCCAGCAGCCACCGGGACACTGAAGCTTTCTTT
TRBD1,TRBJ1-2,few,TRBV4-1,CASSHGQGANYGYTF,TGCGCCAGCAGCCATGGACAGGGGGCTAACTATGGCTACACCTTC
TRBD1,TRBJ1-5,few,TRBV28,CASSKTGPSNQPQHF,TGTGCCAGCAGTAAGACAGGGCCTAGCAATCAGCCCCAGCATTTT
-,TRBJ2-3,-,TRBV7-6,CASSLFAGISTDTQYF,TGTGCCAGCAGCTTATTTGCGGGGATTAGCACAGATACGCAGTATTTT
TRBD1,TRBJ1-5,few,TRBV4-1,CASSQPDRGRNQPQHF,TGCGCCAGCAGCCAGCCAGACAGGGGACGAAATCAGCCCCAGCATTTT
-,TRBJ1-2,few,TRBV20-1,CSASPPDIFNYGYTF,TGCAGTGCTAGCCCGCCGGACATTTTTAACTATGGCTACACCTTC
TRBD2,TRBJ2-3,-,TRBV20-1,CSAPPGGGGSTDTQYF,TGCAGTGCTCCTCCCGGCGGGGGGGGGAGCACAGATACGCAGTATTTT
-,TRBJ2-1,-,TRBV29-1,CSLLGAAYNEQFF,TGCAGCCTCCTGGGGGCGGCCTACAATGAGCAGTTCTTC
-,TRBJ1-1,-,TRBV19,CASSIVRDHTEAFF,TGTGCCAGTAGTATTGTACGGGACCACACTGAAGCTTTCTTT
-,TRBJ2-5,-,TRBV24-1,CATSDGDKETQYF,TGTGCCACCAGTGACGGGGACAAAGAGACCCAGTACTTC
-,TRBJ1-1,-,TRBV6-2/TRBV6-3,CASSYWSLVNTEAFF,TGTGCCAGCAGTTACTGGTCTCTGGTGAACACTGAAGCTTTCTTT
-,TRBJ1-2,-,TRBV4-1,CASSQTGAAPTNYGYTF,TGCGCCAGCAGCCAAACTGGGGCAGCTCCTACTAACTATGGCTACACCTTC
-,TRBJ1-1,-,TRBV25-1,CASSEGGSLNTEAFF,TGTGCCAGCAGTGAAGGAGGCAGCCTGAACACTGAAGCTTTCTTT
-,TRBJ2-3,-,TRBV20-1,CSATPGGTSTDTQYF,TGCAGTGCGACACCCGGGGGAACTAGCACAGATACGCAGTATTTT
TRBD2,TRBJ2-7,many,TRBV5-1,CASSFIAGANYEQYF,TGCGCCAGCAGCTTTATAGCGGGGGCCAACTACGAGCAGTACTTC
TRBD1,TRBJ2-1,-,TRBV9,CASSVAAAGGYNEQFF,TGTGCCAGCAGCGTAGCGGCGGCAGGGGGCTACAATGAGCAGTTCTTC
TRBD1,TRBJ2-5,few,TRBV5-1,CASSPTGTGKETQYF,TGCGCCAGCAGCCCGACCGGGACAGGGAAGGAGACCCAGTACTTC